The rows below give T cell receptor beta chains drawn from one sample of a study of T cell responses to AZD1222 COVID-19 vaccine. The table came from immunoSEQ multiplex PCR; TCRdb's copy has only in-frame clones and leaves some out. The table has about 150,000 clones, roughly 90% seen once. Here the sequenced sample was peripheral blood, taken on day 0 of AZD1222 vaccination. The receptors shown here come from an adult in good health. Each CDR3 is given without its conserved first and last residue. Fields, in order: D gene, V gene, J gene, CDR3 protein. D genes are given only for firm matches.

NA	TRBV5-1	TRBJ2-2	ASSLLNEGGVLF
TRBD1	TRBV7-2	TRBJ1-6	ASSPLRGLSPLH
NA	TRBV7-9	TRBJ1-5	ASSLAGGDVGGQPQH
NA	TRBV24-1	TRBJ2-4	ATSDATGLAKNIQY
NA	TRBV2	TRBJ1-5	ASSVKVTVGGSNQPQH
NA	TRBV9	TRBJ2-2	ASSSNAAGTYAGGGELF
NA	TRBV30	TRBJ1-2	ANHRTVYGYT
NA	TRBV27	TRBJ2-7	ASSPEGGPGYEQY
TRBD1	TRBV18	TRBJ2-5	ASSPRGQGETQY
NA	TRBV12-3/TRBV12-4	TRBJ2-7	ASSAGHPYEQY
NA	TRBV7-2	TRBJ1-2	ASSLAGHQKSGYT
TRBD1	TRBV7-8	TRBJ1-1	ASSFKQGLTEAF
NA	TRBV19	TRBJ2-7	ASSTGKPYEQY
NA	TRBV7-2	TRBJ2-5	ASSRPPRGETQY
NA	TRBV6-2/TRBV6-3	TRBJ1-2	ASSHTYGYT
NA	TRBV21-1	TRBJ2-3	ASSKRPRRRGPLADTQY
TRBD1	TRBV27	TRBJ2-1	ASIRRQGANEQF
TRBD2	TRBV30	TRBJ2-1	AWSVIAGTHNEQF
TRBD1	TRBV6-5	TRBJ1-1	ASSRGTENTEAF
NA	TRBV10-3	TRBJ1-3	AISTGAENTIY
NA	TRBV27	TRBJ1-6	ASSFLAVSPLH
NA	TRBV9	TRBJ1-6	ASSEGPYNPPLH
NA	TRBV6-5	TRBJ2-6	ATALISGANVLT
TRBD1	TRBV19	TRBJ2-3	ALRDRFTDTQY
TRBD1	TRBV30	TRBJ1-6	AWSAGTGTGGNSPLH
NA	TRBV5-6	TRBJ2-2	ASSLATGELF
NA	TRBV3-1/TRBV3-2	TRBJ2-3	ASSHHLRLAFRADTQY
TRBD2	TRBV27	TRBJ2-7	AIGRDYRSEQY
NA	TRBV4-3	TRBJ2-1	ASSQDLTAMNEQF
NA	TRBV30	TRBJ1-6	AARVGPSSYNSPLH
NA	TRBV9	TRBJ1-1	ASSFAMGGTEAF
NA	TRBV7-9	TRBJ1-5	ASSLEFDQPQH
TRBD1	TRBV6-5	TRBJ1-1	ASSYTRAGGTEAF
NA	TRBV20-1	TRBJ1-5	SASRAQTSNQPQH
NA	TRBV20-1	TRBJ1-3	SASSAGTSGNTIY
NA	TRBV27	TRBJ2-3	ASSLPGGRDTQY
NA	TRBV6-1	TRBJ1-5	ASSEIFSGNQPQH
NA	TRBV7-3	TRBJ1-3	ASSYEVLGHNTGNTIY
TRBD2	TRBV4-3	TRBJ2-1	ASSQDSSGGREQF
TRBD2	TRBV4-1	TRBJ2-3	ASSQDLTSGGTTDTQY
TRBD1	TRBV5-1	TRBJ1-4	ASSLRTGTNEKLF
NA	TRBV6-6	TRBJ2-2	ASRARETTGELF
TRBD1	TRBV19	TRBJ1-2	ASGTDAVFGYT
NA	TRBV5-6	TRBJ1-1	ASSLVGAGRAF
NA	TRBV13	TRBJ2-7	ASSLREGVGLGEQY
NA	TRBV28	TRBJ2-7	ASSPSGHSYEQY
TRBD1	TRBV5-1	TRBJ2-1	ASSPVPLRTGGFNEQF